The 4 T cell receptor beta chains given below trace back to one sample, sequenced in a study of blood T cell repertoires in COVID-19. Data came from immunoSEQ multiplex PCR; TCRdb stores just in-frame clones and leaves some out. This sample carries around 300,000 clones, 85% to 90% of them seen once, and the ten largest clones take roughly 6.3%. Sequencing was performed on peripheral blood. The receptors were sampled from a woman in her 50s with COVID-19, enrolled during active disease.

The chain recombines TRBV6-2 or TRBV6-3 with TRBJ2-7; 15 bases are shared with TRBD2. With V trimmed by 2 bases and J by 2 bases, 7 bases remained unmatched. The CDR3 spans 18 residues. The V gene's germline CDR1 is MNHEY and CDR2 SVGEGT. Written as DNA, the CDR3 is TGTGCCAGCAGTTACACGGGACTAGCGGGAGGCTTAGCCTACGAGCAGTACTTC. Its translation: CASSYTGLAGGLAYEQYF.

The rearrangement joins TRBV25-1 to TRBJ1-2; 12 bases are a match to TRBD1. The length of the CDR3 is 17 residues. The V segment lost 1 base and the J segment 3 bases; nucleotides outside the gene matches: 6. CDR1 is MGHDK, CDR2 SYGVNS, per germline. Here the CDR3 reads CASSESSGQGAYYGYTF. The CDR3 DNA sequence: TGTGCCAGCAGTGAATCCTCGGGACAGGGGGCCTACTATGGCTACACCTTC.

The chain is built from TRBV30 and TRBJ1-6; tentatively, D is TRBD1 (6 bases). This CDR3 is built from 17 residues. CDR1 and CDR2 (germline): GTSNPN, SVGIG (reference sequence). V gave up 0 bases and J gave up 8 bases, with 20 bases separating them. CDR3 sequence reads: CAWSVRGGRFGYSPLHF. The CDR3 bases are TGTGCCTGGAGTGTAAGGGGGGGGCGATTTGGGTATTCACCCCTCCACTTT.

The gene calls are TRBV11-2 and TRBJ2-2; the match to TRBD2 covers 10 bases. The J segment lost 6 bases and the V segment lost 4 bases, leaving 5 bases of the junction unmatched. The CDR3 runs 15 residues. CDR1 and CDR2 (germline): SGHAT, FQNNGV. This chain's CDR3 is CASSYSSGRPGELFF. CDR3 nucleotides: TGTGCCAGCAGCTATTCTAGCGGGAGACCCGGGGAGCTGTTTTTT.